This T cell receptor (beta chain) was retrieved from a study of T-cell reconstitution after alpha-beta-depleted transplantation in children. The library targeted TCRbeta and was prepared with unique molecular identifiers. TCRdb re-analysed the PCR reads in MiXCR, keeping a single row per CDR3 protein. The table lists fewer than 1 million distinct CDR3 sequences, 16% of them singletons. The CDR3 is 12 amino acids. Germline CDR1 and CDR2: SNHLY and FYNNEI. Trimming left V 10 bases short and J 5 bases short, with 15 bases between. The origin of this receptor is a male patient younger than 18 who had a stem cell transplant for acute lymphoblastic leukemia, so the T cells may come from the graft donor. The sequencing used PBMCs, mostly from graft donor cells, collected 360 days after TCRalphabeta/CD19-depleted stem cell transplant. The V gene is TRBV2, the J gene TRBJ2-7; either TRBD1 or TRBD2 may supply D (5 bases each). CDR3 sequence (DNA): TGTGCCACCCAAAAGGGGAGCGACGAGCAGTACTTC. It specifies CATQKGSDEQYF.